This T cell receptor (beta chain) was recovered during a study of shared clonotypes between healthy human individuals. The input for sorted-subset replicate PCRs was 150 to 200 ng DNA, some 28,000 T cell genomes. Generated by immunoSEQ multiplex PCR, the TCRdb table keeps only in-frame clones and is missing some. The data contain more than 1.2 million clones, 98% to 99% of them singletons. The sequence was collected from a man aged 25 to 40 in good health. The sequenced sample consisted of naive CD4+ T cells sorted from blood. Described subset: CD45RA+ positively selected.

In nucleotides, the CDR3 is TGTGCCAGCAGTGCAGGGACAGGGGGCGCAAAAGGAGATCAGCCCCAGCATTTT. This sequence encodes CASSAGTGGAKGDQPQHF. The chain is built from TRBV6-1 and TRBJ1-5, with 12 bases that match TRBD1. CDR1 is MNHNS and CDR2 is SASEGT in the germline V gene. V gave up 4 bases and J gave up 5 bases; unmatched junction bases: 12. The CDR3 spans 18 residues.